The sequence of this T cell receptor beta chain was determined in a study of T-cell reconstitution after alpha-beta-depleted transplantation in children. For TCRbeta, the library was prepared with unique molecular identifiers. TCRdb reprocessed the PCR reads with MiXCR, giving one entry per CDR3 protein. The table lists about 540,000 distinct CDR3 sequences, approximately 20% of them singletons. This sequence originates from a human donor who donated a stem cell graft to a child with acute lymphoblastic leukemia. The sample in question was PBMCs from the stem cell graft donor, obtained from the stem cell graft.

CDR3: CSARDRQGAKNLYEQYF. The DNA of the CDR3 is TGCAGTGCTAGAGATCGGCAGGGGGCTAAAAATTTATACGAGCAGTACTTC. The chain couples TRBV20-1 to TRBJ2-7; 8 nucleotides line up with TRBD1. The CDR3 loop spans 17 amino acids. J gave up 4 bases and V 0 bases, and 14 bases lay outside the gene matches. The V gene's germline CDR1 is DFQATT and CDR2 SNEGSKA (reference sequence).